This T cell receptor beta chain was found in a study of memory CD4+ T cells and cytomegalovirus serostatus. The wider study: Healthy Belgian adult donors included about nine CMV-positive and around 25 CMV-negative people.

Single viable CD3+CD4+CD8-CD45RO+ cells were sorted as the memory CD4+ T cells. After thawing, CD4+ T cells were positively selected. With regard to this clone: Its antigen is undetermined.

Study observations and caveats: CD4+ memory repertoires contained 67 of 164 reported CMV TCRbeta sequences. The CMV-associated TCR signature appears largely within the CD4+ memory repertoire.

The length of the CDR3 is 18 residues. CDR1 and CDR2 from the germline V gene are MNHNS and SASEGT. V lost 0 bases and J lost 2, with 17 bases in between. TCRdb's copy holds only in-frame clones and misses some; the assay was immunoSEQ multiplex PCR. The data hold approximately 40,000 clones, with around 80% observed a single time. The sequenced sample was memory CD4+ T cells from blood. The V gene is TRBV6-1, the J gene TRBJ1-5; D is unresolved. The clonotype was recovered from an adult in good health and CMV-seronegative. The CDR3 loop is CASSEALVGSVGNQPQHF. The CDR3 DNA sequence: TGTGCCAGCAGTGAAGCGCTCGTGGGGTCCGTTGGCAATCAGCCCCAGCATTTT.